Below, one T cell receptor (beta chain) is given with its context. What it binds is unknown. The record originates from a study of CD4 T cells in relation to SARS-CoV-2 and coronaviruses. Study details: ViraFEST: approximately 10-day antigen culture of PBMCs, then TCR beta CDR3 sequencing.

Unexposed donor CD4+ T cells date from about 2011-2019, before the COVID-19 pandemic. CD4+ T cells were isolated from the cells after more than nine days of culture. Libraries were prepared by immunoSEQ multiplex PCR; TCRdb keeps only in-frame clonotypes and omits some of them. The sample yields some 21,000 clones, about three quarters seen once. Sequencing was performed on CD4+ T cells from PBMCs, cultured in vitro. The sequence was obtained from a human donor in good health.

The CDR3 sequence is CASSSGLLASGMETQYF. In nucleotides, the CDR3 is TGTGCCAGCAGCTCAGGCCTGCTGGCTAGCGGGATGGAGACCCAGTACTTC. The chain combines TRBV7-6 with TRBJ2-5, with TRBD2 matching 9 bases. Per the germline V gene, CDR1 is SGHVS and CDR2 is FNYEAQ. CDR3 length: 17 amino acids. After removal of 4 bases from V and 5 bases from J, the junction contained 14 bases not matched to a gene.